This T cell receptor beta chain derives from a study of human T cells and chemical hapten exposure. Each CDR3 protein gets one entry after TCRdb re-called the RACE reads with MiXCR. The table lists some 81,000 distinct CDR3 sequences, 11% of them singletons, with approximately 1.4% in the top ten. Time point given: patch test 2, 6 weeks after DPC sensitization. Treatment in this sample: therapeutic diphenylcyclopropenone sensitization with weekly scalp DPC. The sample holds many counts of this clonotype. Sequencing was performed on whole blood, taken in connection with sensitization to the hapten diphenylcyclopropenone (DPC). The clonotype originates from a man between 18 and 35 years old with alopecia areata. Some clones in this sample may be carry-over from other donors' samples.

CDR3 in DNA: TGTGCCAGCAGTGGGACGGATAATTCACCCCTCCACTTT. Amino acid sequence: CASSGTDNSPLHF. J is TRBJ1-6 and V is TRBV2; D ambiguous. CDR1 is SNHLY and CDR2 is FYNNEI in the germline V gene. The V and J ends lost 4 bases and 5 bases respectively, with 6 bases between them. This CDR3 has 13 amino acids.